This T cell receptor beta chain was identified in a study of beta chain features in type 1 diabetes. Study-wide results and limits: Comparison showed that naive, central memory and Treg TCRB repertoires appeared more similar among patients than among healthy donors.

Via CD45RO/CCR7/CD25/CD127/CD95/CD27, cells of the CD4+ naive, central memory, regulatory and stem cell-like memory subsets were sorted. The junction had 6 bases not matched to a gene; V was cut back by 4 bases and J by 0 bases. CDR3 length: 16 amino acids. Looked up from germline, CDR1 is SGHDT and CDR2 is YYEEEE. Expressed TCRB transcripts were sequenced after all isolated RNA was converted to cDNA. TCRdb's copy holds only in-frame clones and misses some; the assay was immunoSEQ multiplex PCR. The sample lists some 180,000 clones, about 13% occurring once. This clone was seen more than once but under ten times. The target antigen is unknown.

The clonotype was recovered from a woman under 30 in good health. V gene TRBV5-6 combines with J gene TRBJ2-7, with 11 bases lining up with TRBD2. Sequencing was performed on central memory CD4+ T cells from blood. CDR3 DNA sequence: TGTGCCAGCAGCCATCGACTAGCGGGAAGCTCCTACGAGCAGTACTTC. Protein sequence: CASSHRLAGSSYEQYF.